Presented here are 23 T cell receptor beta chains from one specimen sequenced in a study of blood T cell repertoires in COVID-19. Profiled with immunoSEQ multiplex PCR; TCRdb holds only in-frame clones, not every one. Among approximately 340,000 clones listed, around 83% were seen once. The specimen sequenced was peripheral blood. These receptors all stem from a man aged 30 to 39 with active or convalescent COVID-19.

This clone was seen just once. The chain has TRBV11-2 and TRBJ1-1; no reliable D call. Trimming took off 5 bases at V and 4 bases at J, with 14 bases between the two ends. CDR1 is SGHAT and CDR2 is FQNNGV in the germline V gene. CDR3 length: 14 amino acids. CDR3 protein: CASSPLRGTTEAFF. The CDR3, as DNA: TGTGCCAGCAGCCCTCTGCGGGGAACCACTGAAGCTTTCTTT.

This clone has just a few counts. CDR3 residues: CASSPWAMDPLYEQYF. CDR3 in DNA: TGTGCCAGCAGCCCTTGGGCCATGGATCCTCTCTACGAGCAGTACTTC. The chain uses TRBV14 and TRBJ2-7; D gene uncertain. Germline assignment: CDR1 SGHDN and CDR2 FVKESK. The CDR3 totals 16 residues. Trimming stripped 4 bases from V and 3 bases from J, with 19 bases between.

V gene TRBV3-1 (or the pseudogene TRBV3-2) combines with J gene TRBJ1-1, with D tentatively TRBD1 (5 bases). Germline CDR1 reads LGHDT; CDR2 reads YNNKEL (reference sequence). V gave up 0 bases and J gave up 4 bases, with 18 bases separating them. This CDR3 is built from 17 residues. The CDR3 reads CASSQDREGRVSTEAFF. The CDR3 nucleotides are TGTGCCAGCAGCCAAGACAGGGAGGGGAGGGTGAGCACTGAAGCTTTCTTT.

The chain couples TRBV7-6 to TRBJ2-2; D not resolved. The CDR3 contains 16 residues. V was cut by 2 bases and J by 5 bases, with 15 bases left in between. Germline CDR1 and CDR2: SGHVS and FNYEAQ. The DNA of the CDR3 is TGTGCCAGCAGCTTACGATCACCATGGCAAACCGGGGAGCTGTTTTTT. Amino acids: CASSLRSPWQTGELFF.

CDR3: CASSTQGYGYTF. The CDR3 coding sequence is TGTGCCAGCAGCACCCAGGGGTATGGCTACACCTTC. This sequence joins TRBV13 and TRBJ1-2; possibly TRBD1 for D (6 bases). Trimming removed 5 bases at V and 5 bases at J, with 9 bases between. Germline lookup yields CDR1 PRHDT and CDR2 FYEKMQ (reference sequence). The CDR3 contains 12 residues.

About this clone: This same CDR3 is encoded by further DNA sequences in the sample. The rearrangement joins TRBV24-1 to TRBJ2-3; TRBD2 aligns across 12 bases. Per the germline V gene, CDR1 is KGHDR and CDR2 is SFDVKD. The ends lost 4 bases at V and 0 bases at J; junction bases unmatched: 4. This CDR3 comprises 17 residues. This CDR3 is CATSDPGTSGSTDTQYF. The CDR3 nucleotides are TGTGCCACCAGTGACCCCGGGACTAGCGGGAGCACAGATACGCAGTATTTT.

This rearrangement joins TRBV27 to TRBJ1-1; 10 bases match TRBD1. CDR1 and CDR2 (germline): MNHEY, SMNVEV (reference sequence). CDR3 length: 14 residues. With 6 bases clipped from V and 6 bases from J, the junction kept 7 bases outside the gene matches. CDR3: CASRYRDRGPEAFF. As DNA, the CDR3 is TGTGCCAGCAGGTACCGGGACAGGGGCCCTGAAGCTTTCTTT.

The rearrangement links TRBV13 to TRBJ1-4; 9 bases match TRBD1. From germline, CDR1 is PRHDT and CDR2 FYEKMQ (reference sequence). This CDR3 region has 15 residues. V dropped 4 bases and J dropped 7; count of bases not matched to a gene: 7. The CDR3 region is CASSYAGTGSEKLFF. The CDR3 DNA sequence: TGTGCCAGCAGCTACGCCGGGACAGGGAGTGAAAAACTGTTTTTT.

This chain uses TRBV7-8 with TRBJ2-3; 7 bases are a match to TRBD1. This CDR3 region has 16 residues. The germline CDR1 and CDR2 sequences are SGHVS and FQNEAQ. Trimming removed 1 base from V and 0 bases from J; junction bases left unmatched: 4. DNA of the CDR3: TGTGCCAGCAGCTTAGGTCAGGGGGTTAGCACAGATACGCAGTATTTT. This sequence encodes CASSLGQGVSTDTQYF.

This clone is a singleton in its sample. The chain combines TRBV5-1 with TRBJ1-4; no definite D call. V lost 4 bases and J lost 0, with 7 bases in between. The CDR3 consists of 14 residues. Germline V gene lookup returns CDR1 SGHRS and CDR2 YFSETQ. The CDR3 reads CASSTDSTNEKLFF. Here the CDR3 DNA reads TGCGCCAGCAGCACTGACTCAACTAATGAAAAACTGTTTTTT.

J is TRBJ2-1 and V is TRBV19; 10 nucleotides agree with TRBD2. CDR3 size: 15 residues. Germline CDR1 and CDR2: LNHDA and SQIVND (reference sequence). The ends lost 6 bases at V and 7 bases at J; junction bases unmatched: 9. CDR3: CASSGLSGRVNEQFF. Written as DNA, the CDR3 is TGTGCCAGTAGCGGACTAAGCGGGAGGGTTAATGAGCAGTTCTTC.

This clone appeared a single time. For the CDR3, the DNA is TGCGCCAGCAGCTGGACAGGGAACTTTTCACCCCTCCACTTT. Amino acid sequence: CASSWTGNFSPLHF. This chain connects TRBV5-1 to TRBJ1-6, with 8 bases fitting TRBD1. V was clipped by 3 bases and J by 9 bases; unmatched bases: 5. CDR3 size: 14 residues. The V gene's germline CDR1 is SGHRS and CDR2 YFSETQ.

This clone was recorded only once. The rearrangement uses TRBV9 and TRBJ2-1; TRBD2 matches at 12 bases. Germline loops: CDR1 SGDLS, CDR2 YYNGEE. The CDR3 length is 16 residues. Trimming took 0 bases from V and 9 from J; bases not matched to a gene: 7. The CDR3 reads CASSVVSLAGGPEQFF. As DNA, the CDR3 is TGTGCCAGCAGCGTAGTGTCCCTAGCGGGGGGGCCTGAGCAGTTCTTC.

The rearrangement links TRBV6-5 to TRBJ1-6; D is uncertain. V dropped 8 bases and J dropped 7 bases, with 18 bases sitting between them. CDR3 length: 15 residues. Germline V lookup: CDR1 MNHEY, CDR2 SVGAGI. CDR3 nucleotides: TGTGCCAGCGGACTCTTGACGCGACGGAATTCACCCCTCCACTTT. Translated, it gives CASGLLTRRNSPLHF.

This rearrangement joins TRBV4-1 to TRBJ1-6; the D gene is possibly TRBD1 (5 bases). CDR1 and CDR2 from the germline V gene are MGHRA and YSYEKL. V dropped 1 base and J dropped 5 bases, with 18 bases sitting between them. The CDR3 is 18 residues long. Here the CDR3 reads CASSQGAIWGGNNSPLHF. The CDR3 DNA follows: TGCGCCAGCAGCCAAGGGGCCATCTGGGGGGGGAATAATTCACCCCTCCACTTT.

The genes are TRBV10-3 and TRBJ2-6, with D perhaps TRBD1 (6 bases). Between the trimmed V and J ends, which lost 4 bases and 4 bases, there was a span of 11 bases. From germline, CDR1 is ENHRY and CDR2 SYGVKD. The CDR3 runs 15 residues. The CDR3 DNA follows: TGTGCCATCAGTGTCTCAGGGGCAGGGGCCAACGTCCTGACTTTC. This codes for CAISVSGAGANVLTF.

The rearrangement links TRBV5-1 to TRBJ1-6; no clear D. V lost 4 bases to trimming and J lost 8 bases, with 13 bases between them. The length of the CDR3 is 14 residues. Germline V gene sequence: CDR1 SGHRS, CDR2 YFSETQ. CDR3 in DNA: TGCGCCAGCAGCGTCCGCTTCCAGGATTCACCCCTCCACTTT. Encoded protein: CASSVRFQDSPLHF.

Note on this clone: The sample contains more than one DNA sequence encoding this CDR3. The chain employs TRBV29-1 and TRBJ1-1, with unresolved D. Germline V lookup: CDR1 SQVTM, CDR2 ANQGSEA. The germline V and J ends were trimmed by 0 bases and 4 bases, with 9 bases remaining between them. CDR3 length: 13 residues. The CDR3 sequence: CSVEEPRGTEAFF. CDR3 coding DNA: TGCAGCGTTGAAGAACCCCGAGGCACTGAAGCTTTCTTT. Supplemented by reference TRBV29-1 and TRBJ1-1, the full variable domain reads SAVISQKPSRDICQRGTSLTIQCQVDSQVTMMFWYRQQPGQSLTLIATANQGSEATYESGFVIDKFPISRPNLTFSTLTVSNMSPEDSSIYLCSVEEPRGTEAFFGQGTRLTVV.

This clone was seen just once. The V call is TRBV6-1, the J call TRBJ2-3, with TRBD2 identical over 8 bases. Germline assignment: CDR1 MNHNS and CDR2 SASEGT. There are 14 residues in the CDR3. V dropped 2 bases and J dropped 4; count of bases not matched to a gene: 2. The CDR3: CASSESGSSDTQYF. DNA for the CDR3: TGTGCCAGCAGTGAAAGCGGGAGCTCAGATACGCAGTATTTT.

The gene calls are TRBV7-9 and TRBJ2-3; 9 bases match TRBD1. After removal of 4 bases from V and 5 bases from J, the junction contained 10 bases not matched to a gene. The CDR3 spans 16 residues. The V gene's germline CDR1 is SEHNR and CDR2 FQNEAQ (reference sequence). The CDR3 DNA follows: TGTGCCAGCAGCTCCAGCGGACAGGGGTGGATAGATACGCAGTATTTT. This encodes CASSSSGQGWIDTQYF. Full variable domain (remainder filled in from reference TRBV7-9 and TRBJ2-3): DTGVSQNPRHKITKRGQNVTFRCDPISEHNRLYWYRQTLGQGPEFLTYFQNEAQLEKSRLLSDRFSAERPKGSFSTLEIQRTEQGDSAMYLCASSSSGQGWIDTQYFGPGTRLTVL.

The rearrangement links TRBV28 to TRBJ1-2; D remains ambiguous. Germline V lookup: CDR1 MDHEN, CDR2 SYDVKM. The germline V and J ends were trimmed by 1 base and 2 bases, with 11 bases remaining between them. The CDR3 length is 15 residues. The CDR3 nucleotides are TGTGCCAGCAGTTTATCCGGGGTTTGGAACTATGGCTACACCTTC. This codes for CASSLSGVWNYGYTF.

This clone has more than one count but fewer than ten. This chain connects TRBV3-1 (or the pseudogene TRBV3-2) to TRBJ2-4; D call uncertain. CDR3 length equals 13 residues. Trimming stripped 4 bases from V and 3 bases from J, with 7 bases between. Per the germline V gene, CDR1 is LGHDT and CDR2 is YNNKEL (reference sequence). The CDR3 protein is CASSRAGKNIQYF. CDR3 in DNA: TGTGCCAGCAGCCGGGCAGGCAAAAACATTCAGTACTTC.

For the CDR3, the DNA is TGTGCCCCCAAACGGGGACTCCTGAACACTGAAGCTTTCTTT. Protein product: CAPKRGLLNTEAFF. The rearrangement uses TRBV30 and TRBJ1-1, with a tentative D call TRBD1 (5 bases). Trimming pared 8 bases from V and 0 bases from J, leaving 16 bases between. This CDR3 is built from 14 residues. Per germline, CDR1 GTSNPN and CDR2 SVGIG (reference sequence).